The clone carrying this T cell receptor beta chain was seen ten or more times. The antigen is unknown. The authors incorporated unique molecular identifiers into the TCR beta cDNA libraries. Each sample of roughly 0.95 to 10 million input T cells yielded about 500,000 cDNA molecules, so each molecule approximated one T cell. TCRdb re-derived calls from the PCR reads in MiXCR, one entry per CDR3 protein. This repertoire shows some 700,000 distinct CDR3 sequences, more than 50% found once; its top ten account for about 11%. This record belongs to a study of post-analysis software for immune sequencing data. The study, taken as a whole, reports: People with multiple sclerosis had a significantly lower normalized Chao1 diversity than controls did.

The clonotype was recovered from a girl aged 2 to 10 with multiple sclerosis. The sequencing sample was made of blood.

The CDR3 bases are TGTGCCAGCAGCTGGGAGGAGGGGGTGTCCCAGTACTTC. It yields the protein CASSWEEGVSQYF. The chain combines TRBV7-8 with TRBJ2-5; TRBD1 or TRBD2 may be the D gene (6 bases each). Trimming removed 4 bases from V and 9 bases from J, with 15 bases in between. The V gene's germline CDR1 is SGHVS and CDR2 FQNEAQ. CDR3 length: 13 amino acids.